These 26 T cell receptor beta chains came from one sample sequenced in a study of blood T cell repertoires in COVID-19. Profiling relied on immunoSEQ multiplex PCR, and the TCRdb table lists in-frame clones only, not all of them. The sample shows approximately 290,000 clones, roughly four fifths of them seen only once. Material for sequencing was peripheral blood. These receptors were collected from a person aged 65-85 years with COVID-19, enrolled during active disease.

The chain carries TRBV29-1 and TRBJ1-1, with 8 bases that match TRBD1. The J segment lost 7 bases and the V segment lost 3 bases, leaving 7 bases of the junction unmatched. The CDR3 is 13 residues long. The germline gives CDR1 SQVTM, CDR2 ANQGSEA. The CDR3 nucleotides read TGCAGCGTTGATAACGGACAGGGCAATGAAGCTTTCTTT. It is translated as CSVDNGQGNEAFF. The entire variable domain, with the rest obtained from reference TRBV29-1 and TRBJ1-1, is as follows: SAVISQKPSRDICQRGTSLTIQCQVDSQVTMMFWYRQQPGQSLTLIATANQGSEATYESGFVIDKFPISRPNLTFSTLTVSNMSPEDSSIYLCSVDNGQGNEAFFGQGTRLTVV.

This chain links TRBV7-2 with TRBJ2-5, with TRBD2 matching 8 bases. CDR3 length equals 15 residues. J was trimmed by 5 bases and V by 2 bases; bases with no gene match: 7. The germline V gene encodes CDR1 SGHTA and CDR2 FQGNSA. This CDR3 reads CASSLFVGGGETQYF. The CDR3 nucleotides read TGTGCCAGCAGCTTATTTGTCGGCGGGGGGGAGACCCAGTACTTC.

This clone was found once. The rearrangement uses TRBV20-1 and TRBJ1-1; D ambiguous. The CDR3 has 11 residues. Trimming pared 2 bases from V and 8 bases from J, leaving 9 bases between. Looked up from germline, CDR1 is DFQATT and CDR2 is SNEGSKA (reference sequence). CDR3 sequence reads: CSARTPNEAFF. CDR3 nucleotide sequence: TGCAGTGCTAGAACTCCCAACGAAGCTTTCTTT.

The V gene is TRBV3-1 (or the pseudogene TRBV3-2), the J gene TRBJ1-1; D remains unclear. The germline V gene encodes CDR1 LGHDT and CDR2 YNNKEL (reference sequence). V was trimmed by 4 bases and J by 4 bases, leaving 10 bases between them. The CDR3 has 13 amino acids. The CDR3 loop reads CASSPQSGTEAFF. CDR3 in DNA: TGTGCCAGCAGCCCCCAATCGGGCACTGAAGCTTTCTTT.

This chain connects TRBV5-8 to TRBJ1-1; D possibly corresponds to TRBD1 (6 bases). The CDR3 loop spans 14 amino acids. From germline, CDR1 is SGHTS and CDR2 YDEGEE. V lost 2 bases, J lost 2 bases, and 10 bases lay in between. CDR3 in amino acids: CASSFLRGNTEAFF. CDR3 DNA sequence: TGTGCCAGCAGCTTTCTCAGGGGAAACACTGAAGCTTTCTTT.

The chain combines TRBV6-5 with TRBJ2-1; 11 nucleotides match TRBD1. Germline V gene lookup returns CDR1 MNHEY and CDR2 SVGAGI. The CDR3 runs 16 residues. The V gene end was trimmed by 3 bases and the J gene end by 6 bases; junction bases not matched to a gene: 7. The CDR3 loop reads CASSYLTGTGGNEQFF. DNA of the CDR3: TGTGCCAGCAGTTATTTAACCGGGACAGGGGGCAATGAGCAGTTCTTC.

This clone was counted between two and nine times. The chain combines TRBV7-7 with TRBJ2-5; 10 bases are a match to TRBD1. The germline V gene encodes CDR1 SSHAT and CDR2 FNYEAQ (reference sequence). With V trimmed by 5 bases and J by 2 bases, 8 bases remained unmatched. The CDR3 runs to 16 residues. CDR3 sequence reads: CASSRGTGVGQETQYF. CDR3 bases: TGTGCCAGCAGCAGGGGGACAGGGGTGGGGCAAGAGACCCAGTACTTC. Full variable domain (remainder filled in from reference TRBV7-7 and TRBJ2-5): GAGVSQSPRYKVTKRGQDVTLRCDPISSHATLYWYQQALGQGPEFLTYFNYEAQPDKSGLPSDRFSAERPEGSISTLTIQRTEQRDSAMYRCASSRGTGVGQETQYFGPGTRLLVL.

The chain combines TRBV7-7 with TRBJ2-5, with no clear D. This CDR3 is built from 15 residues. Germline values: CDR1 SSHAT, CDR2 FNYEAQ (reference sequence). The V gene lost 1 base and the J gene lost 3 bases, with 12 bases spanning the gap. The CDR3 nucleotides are TGTGCCAGCAGCTTAGTTGAAGGAGAAGAAGAGACCCAGTACTTC. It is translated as CASSLVEGEEETQYF.

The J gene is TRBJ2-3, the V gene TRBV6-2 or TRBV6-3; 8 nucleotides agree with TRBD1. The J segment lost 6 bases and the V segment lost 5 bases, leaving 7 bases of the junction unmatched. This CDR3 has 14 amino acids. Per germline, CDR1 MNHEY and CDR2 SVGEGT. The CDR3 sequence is CASSPRTGKDTQYF. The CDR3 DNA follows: TGTGCCAGCAGTCCCCGGACAGGGAAGGATACGCAGTATTTT.

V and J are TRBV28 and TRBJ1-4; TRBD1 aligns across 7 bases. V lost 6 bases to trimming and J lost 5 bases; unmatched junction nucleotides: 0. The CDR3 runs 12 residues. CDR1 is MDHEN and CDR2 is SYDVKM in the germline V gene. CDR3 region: CASRTGNEKLFF. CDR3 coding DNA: TGTGCCAGCAGGACAGGGAATGAAAAACTGTTTTTT.

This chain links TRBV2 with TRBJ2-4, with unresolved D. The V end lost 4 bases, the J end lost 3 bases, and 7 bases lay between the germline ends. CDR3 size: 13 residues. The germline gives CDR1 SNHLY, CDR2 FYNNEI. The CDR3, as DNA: TGTGCCAGCAGTGGACTCGGCAAAAACATTCAGTACTTC. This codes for CASSGLGKNIQYF.

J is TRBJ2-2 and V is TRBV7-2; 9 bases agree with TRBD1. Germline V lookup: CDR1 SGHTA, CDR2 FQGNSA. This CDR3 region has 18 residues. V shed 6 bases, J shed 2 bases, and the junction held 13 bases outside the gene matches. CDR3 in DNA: TGTGCCAGCAGTAGGGACAGGGCAGCCCTAGACAACACCGGGGAGCTGTTTTTT. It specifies CASSRDRAALDNTGELFF. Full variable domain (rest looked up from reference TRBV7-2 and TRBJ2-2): GAGVSQSPSNKVTEKGKDVELRCDPISGHTALYWYRQSLGQGLEFLIYFQGNSAPDKSGLPSDRFSAERTGGSVSTLTIQRTQQEDSAVYLCASSRDRAALDNTGELFFGEGSRLTVL.

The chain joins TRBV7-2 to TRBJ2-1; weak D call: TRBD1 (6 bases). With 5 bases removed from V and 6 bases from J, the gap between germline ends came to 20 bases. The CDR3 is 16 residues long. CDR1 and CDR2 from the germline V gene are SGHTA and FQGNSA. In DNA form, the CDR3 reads TGTGCCAGCAGCAAACAATGGGCCAGGGGCGGCAATGAGCAGTTCTTC. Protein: CASSKQWARGGNEQFF.

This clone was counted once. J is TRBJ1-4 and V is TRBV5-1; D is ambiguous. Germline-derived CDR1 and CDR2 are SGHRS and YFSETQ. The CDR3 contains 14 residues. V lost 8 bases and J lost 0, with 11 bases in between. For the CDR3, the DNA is TGCGCCAGTTCCGACCGGGCAACTAATGAAAAACTGTTTTTT. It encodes CASSDRATNEKLFF.

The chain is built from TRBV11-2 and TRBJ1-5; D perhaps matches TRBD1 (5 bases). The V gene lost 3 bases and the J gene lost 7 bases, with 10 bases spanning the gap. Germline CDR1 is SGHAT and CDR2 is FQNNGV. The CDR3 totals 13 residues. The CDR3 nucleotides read TGTGCCAGCAGCTTTCAGGGTGGCCAGCCCCAGCATTTT. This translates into CASSFQGGQPQHF.

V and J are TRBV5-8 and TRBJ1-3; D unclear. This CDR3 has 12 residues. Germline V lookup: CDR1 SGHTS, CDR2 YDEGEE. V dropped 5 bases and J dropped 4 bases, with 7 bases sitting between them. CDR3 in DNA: TGTGCCAGCAGGGGCCGAGGAAACACCATATATTTT. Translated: CASRGRGNTIYF. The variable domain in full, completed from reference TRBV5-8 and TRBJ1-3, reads EAGVTQSPTHLIKTRGQQATLRCSPISGHTSVYWYQQALGLGLQFLLWYDEGEERNRGNFPPRFSGRQFPNYSSELNVNALELEDSALYLCASRGRGNTIYFGEGSWLTVV.

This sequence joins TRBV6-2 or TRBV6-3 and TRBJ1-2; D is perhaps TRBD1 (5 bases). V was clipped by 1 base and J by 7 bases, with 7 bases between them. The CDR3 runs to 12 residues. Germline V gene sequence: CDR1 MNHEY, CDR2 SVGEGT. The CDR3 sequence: CASSYYTGGYTF. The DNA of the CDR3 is TGTGCCAGCAGTTACTACACAGGTGGCTACACCTTC.

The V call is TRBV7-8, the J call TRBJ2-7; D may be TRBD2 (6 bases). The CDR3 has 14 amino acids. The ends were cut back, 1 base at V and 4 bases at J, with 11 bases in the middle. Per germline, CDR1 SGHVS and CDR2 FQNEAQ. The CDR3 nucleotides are TGTGCCAGCAGCTTAGAACCGGGACTGTACGAGCAGTACTTC. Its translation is CASSLEPGLYEQYF.

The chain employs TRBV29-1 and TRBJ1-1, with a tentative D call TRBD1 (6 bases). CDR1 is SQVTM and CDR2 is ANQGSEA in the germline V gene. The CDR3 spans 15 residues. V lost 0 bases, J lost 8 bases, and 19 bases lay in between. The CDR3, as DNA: TGCAGCGTTGAAGATCTAGGCAGGGGAATTGACGAAGCTTTCTTT. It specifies CSVEDLGRGIDEAFF.

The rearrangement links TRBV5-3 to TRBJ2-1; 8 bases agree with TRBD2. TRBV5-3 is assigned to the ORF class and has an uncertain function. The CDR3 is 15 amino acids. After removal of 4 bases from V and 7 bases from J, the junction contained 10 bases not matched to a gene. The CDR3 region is CARSPGVAGRNEQFF. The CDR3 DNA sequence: TGTGCCAGAAGCCCCGGGGTAGCGGGGAGAAATGAGCAGTTCTTC.

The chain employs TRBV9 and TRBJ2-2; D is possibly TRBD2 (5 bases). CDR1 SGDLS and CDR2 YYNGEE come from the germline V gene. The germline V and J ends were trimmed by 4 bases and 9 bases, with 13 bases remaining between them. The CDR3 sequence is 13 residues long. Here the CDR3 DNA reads TGTGCCAGCAGCCCCCGACTATCCCGGGAGCTGTTTTTT. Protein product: CASSPRLSRELFF. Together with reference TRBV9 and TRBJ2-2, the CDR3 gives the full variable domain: DSGVTQTPKHLITATGQRVTLRCSPRSGDLSVYWYQQSLDQGLQFLIQYYNGEERAKGNILERFSAQQFPDLHSELNLSSLELGDSALYFCASSPRLSRELFFGEGSRLTVL.

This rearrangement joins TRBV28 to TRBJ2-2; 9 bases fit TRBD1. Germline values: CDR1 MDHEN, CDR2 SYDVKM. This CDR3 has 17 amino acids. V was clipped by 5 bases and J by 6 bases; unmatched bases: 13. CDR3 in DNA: TGTGCCAGCAGTGGACTAGACCCGGGACAGGGCGCCGGGGAGCTGTTTTTT. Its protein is CASSGLDPGQGAGELFF.

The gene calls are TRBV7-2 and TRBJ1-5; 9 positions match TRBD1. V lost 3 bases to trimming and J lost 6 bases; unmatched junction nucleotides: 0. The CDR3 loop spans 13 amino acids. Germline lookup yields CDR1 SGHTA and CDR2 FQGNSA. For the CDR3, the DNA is TGTGCCAGCAGCTTGGACAGGGGTCAGCCCCAGCATTTT. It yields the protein CASSLDRGQPQHF. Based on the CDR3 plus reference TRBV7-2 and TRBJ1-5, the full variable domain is GAGVSQSPSNKVTEKGKDVELRCDPISGHTALYWYRQSLGQGLEFLIYFQGNSAPDKSGLPSDRFSAERTGGSVSTLTIQRTQQEDSAVYLCASSLDRGQPQHFGDGTRLSIL.

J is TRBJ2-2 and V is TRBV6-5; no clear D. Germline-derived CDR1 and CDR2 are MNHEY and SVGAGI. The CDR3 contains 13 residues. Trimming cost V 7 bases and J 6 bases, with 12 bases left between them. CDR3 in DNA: TGTGCCAGCAAAGCAATGAGGTCCGGGGAGCTGTTTTTT. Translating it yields CASKAMRSGELFF.

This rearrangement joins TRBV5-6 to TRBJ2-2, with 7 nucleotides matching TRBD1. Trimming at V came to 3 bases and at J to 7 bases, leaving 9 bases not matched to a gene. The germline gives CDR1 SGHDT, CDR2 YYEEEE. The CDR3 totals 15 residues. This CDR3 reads CASSSELQGHGELFF. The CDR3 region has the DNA TGTGCCAGCAGCTCAGAGCTACAGGGGCACGGGGAGCTGTTTTTT.

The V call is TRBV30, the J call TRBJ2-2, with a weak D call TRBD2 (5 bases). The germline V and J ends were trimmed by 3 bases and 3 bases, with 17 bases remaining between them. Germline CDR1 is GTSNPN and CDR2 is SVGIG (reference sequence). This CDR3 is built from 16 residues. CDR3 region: CAWRGSALGYTGELFF. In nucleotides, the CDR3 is TGTGCCTGGAGAGGTAGCGCTCTCGGTTACACCGGGGAGCTGTTTTTT.